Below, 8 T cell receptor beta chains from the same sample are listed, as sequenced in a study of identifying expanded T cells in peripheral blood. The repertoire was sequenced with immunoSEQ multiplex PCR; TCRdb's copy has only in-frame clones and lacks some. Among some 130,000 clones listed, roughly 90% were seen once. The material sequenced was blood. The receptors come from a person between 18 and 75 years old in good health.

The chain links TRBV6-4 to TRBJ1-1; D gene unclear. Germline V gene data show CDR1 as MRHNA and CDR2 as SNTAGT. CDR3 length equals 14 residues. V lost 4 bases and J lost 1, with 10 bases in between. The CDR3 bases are TGTGCCAGCAGTGTTGGTCTAGGGAACACTGAAGCTTTCTTT. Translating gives CASSVGLGNTEAFF.

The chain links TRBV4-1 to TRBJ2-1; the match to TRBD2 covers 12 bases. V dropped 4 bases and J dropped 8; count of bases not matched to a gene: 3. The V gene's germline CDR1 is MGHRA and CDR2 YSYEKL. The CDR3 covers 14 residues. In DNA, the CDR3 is TGCGCCAGCAGCCTCCGACTAGCGGGGGATGAGCAGTTCTTC. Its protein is CASSLRLAGDEQFF.

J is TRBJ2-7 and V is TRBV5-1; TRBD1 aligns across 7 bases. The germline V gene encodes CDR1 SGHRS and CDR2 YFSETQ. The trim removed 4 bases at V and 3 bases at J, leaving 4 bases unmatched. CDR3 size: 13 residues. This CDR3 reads CASSPDRYYEQYF. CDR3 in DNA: TGCGCCAGCAGCCCGGACAGGTACTACGAGCAGTACTTC. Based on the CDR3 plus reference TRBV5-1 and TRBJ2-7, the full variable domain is KAGVTQTPRYLIKTRGQQVTLSCSPISGHRSVSWYQQTPGQGLQFLFEYFSETQRNKGNFPGRFSGRQFSNSRSEMNVSTLELGDSALYLCASSPDRYYEQYFGPGTRLTVT.

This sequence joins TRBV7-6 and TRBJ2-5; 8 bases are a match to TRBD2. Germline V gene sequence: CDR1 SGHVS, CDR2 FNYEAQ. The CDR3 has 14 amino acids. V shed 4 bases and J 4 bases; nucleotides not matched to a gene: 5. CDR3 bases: TGTGCCAGCAGCTATAACGCGGGGGGAGAGACCCAGTACTTC. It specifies CASSYNAGGETQYF.

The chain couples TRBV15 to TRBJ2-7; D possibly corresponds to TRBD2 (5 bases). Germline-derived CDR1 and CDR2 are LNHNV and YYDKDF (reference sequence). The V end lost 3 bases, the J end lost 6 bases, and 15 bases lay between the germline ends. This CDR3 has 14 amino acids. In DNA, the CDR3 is TGTGCCACCAGCAGGCGGGTTGAGGTTGGCGAGCAGTACTTC. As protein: CATSRRVEVGEQYF.

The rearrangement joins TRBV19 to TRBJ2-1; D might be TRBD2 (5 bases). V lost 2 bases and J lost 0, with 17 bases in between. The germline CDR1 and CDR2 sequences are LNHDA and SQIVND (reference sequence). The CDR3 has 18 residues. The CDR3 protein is CASSILSSRASSYNEQFF. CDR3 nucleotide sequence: TGTGCCAGTAGTATACTGTCCTCGAGGGCGAGCTCCTACAATGAGCAGTTCTTC.

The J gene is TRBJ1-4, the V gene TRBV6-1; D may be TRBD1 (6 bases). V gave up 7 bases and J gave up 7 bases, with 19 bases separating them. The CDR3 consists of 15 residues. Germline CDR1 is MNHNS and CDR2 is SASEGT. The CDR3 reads CASTDTGTLSEKLFF. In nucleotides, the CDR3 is TGTGCCAGCACCGATACCGGGACATTAAGTGAAAAACTGTTTTTT.

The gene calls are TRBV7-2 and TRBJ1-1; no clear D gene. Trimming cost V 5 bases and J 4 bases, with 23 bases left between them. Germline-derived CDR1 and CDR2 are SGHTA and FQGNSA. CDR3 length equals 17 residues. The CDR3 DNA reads TGTGCCAGCAGCCAAGATTGGTTCCGGGCGCAAGGCACTGAAGCTTTCTTT. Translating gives CASSQDWFRAQGTEAFF.